Below, 30 T cell receptor beta chains from the same sample are listed, as sequenced in a study of regulatory T cells in long-lasting Graves disease (dated by TCRdb to the early 2020s). The library relied on multiplex PCR. Data came from an Illumina HiSeq 4000. CDR3 regions were amplified by Arm-PCR with iRepertoire HTBI primers to construct TCR beta libraries. TCRdb handled the public reads itself, with Q25 trimming in fastp and clone calling in MiXCR, and kept productive beta chains. Under each unique CDR3 protein, matching rows form one entry showing the most common genes and DNA. Counted in this sample were roughly 420,000 distinct CDR3 sequences; 13% to 15% of them appeared once. The top ten hold 17% of the sample. The intended sense of this specimen's time point label: newly diagnosed GD, antithyroid drugs for less than 3 months. For both TCR sequencing and RNA sequencing, RNA was extracted from PBMCs using TRIzol.

The same data also went into a second study, on T cells in Graves' hyperthyroidism and ophthalmopathy.

The sequences come from peripheral blood mononuclear cells (PBMCs), collected at new diagnosis, from a patient treated with antithyroid drugs. The receptors come from a woman aged 45-60 years with Graves disease. Donor details come from another sample of the same person, matched by shared clones.

This clonotype was counted many times. CDR3 sequence reads: CSAGEQGITYEQYF. CDR3 bases: TGCAGTGCTGGGGAACAGGGAATCACCTACGAGCAGTACTTC. V and J are TRBV20-1 and TRBJ2-7; the D gene is possibly TRBD1 (6 bases). V lost 5 bases and J lost 2, with 16 bases in between. The CDR3 loop spans 14 amino acids. Germline CDR1 and CDR2: DFQATT and SNEGSKA (reference sequence).

This clonotype has ten or more counts. The chain recombines TRBV27 with TRBJ1-1; D unresolved. V lost 3 bases and J lost 3, with 8 bases in between. The CDR3 has 13 residues. The germline V gene encodes CDR1 MNHEY and CDR2 SMNVEV (reference sequence). As DNA, the CDR3 is TGTGCCAGCAGTTTTGGGAGCCACACTGAAGCTTTCTTT. Amino acids: CASSFGSHTEAFF.

This clonotype was detected ten times or more. The chain combines TRBV29-1 with TRBJ2-7; the D gene is possibly TRBD2 (5 bases). The CDR3 runs 13 residues. V was pared by 4 bases and J by 2 bases, with 12 bases between. CDR1 and CDR2 from the germline V gene are SQVTM and ANQGSEA. The CDR3 here is CSVASGQTYEQYF. In DNA form, the CDR3 reads TGCAGCGTTGCGAGCGGCCAAACCTACGAGCAGTACTTC.

The genes are TRBV18 and TRBJ2-2; TRBD2 agrees at 8 bases. The CDR3 has 16 amino acids. V shed 4 bases and J 2 bases; nucleotides not matched to a gene: 6. Germline V gives CDR1 KGHSH, CDR2 LQKENI. The CDR3 protein is CASSRGTSPNTGELFF. The CDR3 nucleotides are TGTGCCAGCTCACGAGGGACTAGTCCTAACACCGGGGAGCTGTTTTTT.

There are many counts of this clonotype. J is TRBJ2-3 and V is TRBV11-2; 12 bases line up with TRBD2. The CDR3 consists of 16 residues. V was clipped by 3 bases and J by 4 bases; unmatched bases: 5. Germline loops: CDR1 SGHAT, CDR2 FQNNGV. The DNA of the CDR3 is TGTGCCAGCAGCTTGTTGACTAGCGGGAGCGCAGATACGCAGTATTTT. This encodes CASSLLTSGSADTQYF.

This clonotype was counted a few times. This chain uses TRBV7-9 with TRBJ2-1; D is possibly TRBD1 or TRBD2 (5 bases each). V dropped 5 bases and J dropped 7 bases, with 12 bases sitting between them. CDR1 SEHNR and CDR2 FQNEAQ come from the germline V gene (reference sequence). The CDR3 extends over 13 amino acids. The CDR3 loop reads CASSGSGGNEQFF. The CDR3 DNA follows: TGTGCCAGCAGCGGTAGTGGGGGAAATGAGCAGTTCTTC.

This clonotype showed up many times. The chain combines TRBV6-5 with TRBJ1-5; 9 bases map to TRBD1. V was pared by 0 bases and J by 5 bases, with 17 bases of the junction left unmatched. Germline V CDR1 and CDR2: MNHEY, SVGAGI. This CDR3 is built from 20 residues. CDR3 in DNA: TGTGCCAGCAGTTACTCGAATGTCGGGACAGGGCGGGCAAGGGATCAGCCCCAGCATTTT. Its protein product is CASSYSNVGTGRARDQPQHF.

The gene calls are TRBV24-1 and TRBJ2-3; 12 bases are shared with TRBD2. The CDR3 runs to 15 residues. Germline CDR1 and CDR2: KGHDR and SFDVKD. With V trimmed by 3 bases and J by 4 bases, 1 base remained unmatched. The DNA of the CDR3 is TGTGCCACCAGTGATCTAGCGGGAGGGGCAGATACGCAGTATTTT. Encoded protein: CATSDLAGGADTQYF.

The chain couples TRBV27 to TRBJ2-2; 10 bases line up with TRBD2. Unmatched junction bases numbered 7, after V lost 5 bases and J lost 7 bases. CDR1 MNHEY and CDR2 SMNVEV come from the germline V gene (reference sequence). This CDR3 has 15 residues. The CDR3 nucleotides are TGTGCCAGCAGTGCCCGTACTAGCGGGATCGGGGAGCTGTTTTTT. Protein: CASSARTSGIGELFF.

This clonotype was detected many times. The V gene is TRBV3-1, the J gene TRBJ2-3; D gene uncertain. Trimming cost V 1 base and J 6 bases, with 17 bases left between them. Germline V gene sequence: CDR1 LGHDT, CDR2 YNNKEL (reference sequence). This CDR3 is 16 amino acids long. As DNA, the CDR3 is TGTGCCAGCAGCCAAGGGCGCCGAGAATTGCCTGATACGCAGTATTTT. It is translated as CASSQGRRELPDTQYF.

Only a few counts were recorded for this clonotype. The chain joins TRBV12-3 or TRBV12-4 to TRBJ2-7; no clear D gene. CDR3 length: 14 amino acids. Trimming removed 3 bases at V and 3 bases at J, with 12 bases between. CDR3 sequence: CASSFGQIDYEQYF. CDR3 DNA: TGTGCCAGCAGTTTTGGGCAGATCGACTACGAGCAGTACTTC.

In this sample, this clonotype turned up many times. This chain links TRBV9 with TRBJ2-1; 9 bases match TRBD2. The CDR3 length is 15 residues. The germline gives CDR1 SGDLS, CDR2 YYNGEE. The J segment lost 3 bases and the V segment lost 0 bases, leaving 1 base of the junction unmatched. The chain's CDR3 is CASSVATSGYNEQFF. In DNA, the CDR3 is TGTGCCAGCAGCGTAGCGACTAGCGGCTACAATGAGCAGTTCTTC.

This chain joins TRBV5-4 and TRBJ2-5; 9 bases are a match to TRBD2. The CDR3 runs to 14 residues. Germline CDR1 is SGHNT and CDR2 is YYREEE (reference sequence). The ends lost 2 bases at V and 4 bases at J; junction bases unmatched: 3. The CDR3 bases are TGTGCCAGCAGCTTTCAAGCGGGAGGAGAGACCCAGTACTTC. Translated: CASSFQAGGETQYF.

This clonotype was recorded at least ten times. The V call is TRBV28, the J call TRBJ1-5, with TRBD1 as a possible D gene (6 bases). V lost 2 bases, J lost 0 bases, and 11 bases lay in between. Per the germline V gene, CDR1 is MDHEN and CDR2 is SYDVKM. There are 16 residues in the CDR3. The CDR3 reads CASSLAEGVSNQPQHF. The DNA of the CDR3 is TGTGCCAGCAGTTTAGCAGAGGGGGTTAGCAATCAGCCCCAGCATTTT. The whole variable domain, remainder taken from reference TRBV28 and TRBJ1-5, is DVKVTQSSRYLVKRTGEKVFLECVQDMDHENMFWYRQDPGLGLRLIYFSYDVKMKEKGDIPEGYSVSREKKERFSLILESASTNQTSMYLCASSLAEGVSNQPQHFGDGTRLSIL.

This clonotype showed up many times. V and J are TRBV30 and TRBJ2-1, with 9 bases matching TRBD2. In germline, CDR1 is GTSNPN, CDR2 SVGIG (reference sequence). The V segment lost 4 bases and the J segment 8 bases; nucleotides outside the gene matches: 9. This CDR3 has 14 amino acids. The CDR3 bases are TGTGCCTGGAACCGGGCTAGCGGGATTGATGAGCAGTTCTTC. Translated, it gives CAWNRASGIDEQFF.

The J gene is TRBJ2-7, the V gene TRBV6-1; the match to TRBD2 covers 7 bases. V lost 6 bases and J lost 2; bases outside the gene matches: 7. From germline, CDR1 is MNHNS and CDR2 SASEGT. This CDR3 region has 14 residues. CDR3 sequence (DNA): TGTGCCAGCAGCGGGGGGAGCGGGGCCTACGAGCAGTACTTC. This translates into CASSGGSGAYEQYF.

There are many counts of this clonotype. This chain connects TRBV27 to TRBJ2-7; D not certain. The ends were cut back, 4 bases at V and 2 bases at J, with 15 bases in the middle. Germline V gene data show CDR1 as MNHEY and CDR2 as SMNVEV (reference sequence). This CDR3 spans 15 amino acids. CDR3 amino acids: CASSSTLQRTYEQYF. The CDR3 coding sequence is TGTGCCAGCAGTTCGACATTACAAAGGACCTACGAGCAGTACTTC.

This clonotype was seen many times. This chain joins TRBV28 and TRBJ2-7; 8 nucleotides line up with TRBD2. V shed 4 bases and J 2 bases; nucleotides not matched to a gene: 25. Germline CDR1 MDHEN, CDR2 SYDVKM. This CDR3 is 21 amino acids long. CDR3 in DNA: TGTGCCAGCAGTTCGGGGGGGGCGGGGAAGAAACCTACTAGCAGCCCCTACGAGCAGTACTTC. Protein: CASSSGGAGKKPTSSPYEQYF.

The table lists this clonotype with a few counts. The chain joins TRBV7-4 to TRBJ2-6; 8 bases fit TRBD2. From germline, CDR1 is SGHVT and CDR2 SQSDAQ. Trimming removed 4 bases from V and 2 bases from J; junction bases left unmatched: 13. This CDR3 contains 19 residues. The CDR3 region has the DNA TGTGCCAGCAGCTATAAACCGGGCGGGAGGACCCCTGGGGCCAACGTCCTGACTTTC. Its protein product is CASSYKPGGRTPGANVLTF.

This clonotype was seen many times. The genes are TRBV28 and TRBJ2-1, with 7 nucleotides matching TRBD2. This CDR3 is 15 amino acids long. Germline loops: CDR1 MDHEN, CDR2 SYDVKM. The trim removed 4 bases at V and 6 bases at J, leaving 9 bases unmatched. CDR3 DNA sequence: TGTGCCAGCAGTTCTGGACTAGAGGGTCTCAATGAGCAGTTCTTC. Translating gives CASSSGLEGLNEQFF.

Only a few counts were recorded for this clonotype. The chain combines TRBV13 with TRBJ2-7; 9 bases agree with TRBD1. CDR1 PRHDT and CDR2 FYEKMQ come from the germline V gene (reference sequence). This CDR3 is 15 amino acids long. V shed 6 bases, J shed 2 bases, and the junction held 8 bases outside the gene matches. The DNA of the CDR3 is TGTGCCAGCAGACCAGGGACAGGGTTGGCCTACGAGCAGTACTTC. This translates into CASRPGTGLAYEQYF. Complete variable domain (other parts from reference TRBV13 and TRBJ2-7): AAGVIQSPRHLIKEKRETATLKCYPIPRHDTVYWYQQGPGQDPQFLISFYEKMQSDKGSIPDRFSAQQFSDYHSELNMSSLELGDSALYFCASRPGTGLAYEQYFGPGTRLTVT.

This clonotype was picked up a small number of times. This could be a read error, since a much larger clone is one nucleotide away. V and J are TRBV11-2 and TRBJ2-5, with D unresolved. CDR1 and CDR2 from the germline V gene are SGHAT and FQNNGV. This CDR3 comprises 13 residues. CDR3 loop: CANSDGHQETQYF. The CDR3 DNA reads as TGTGCCAACAGCGATGGGCACCAAGAGACCCAGTACTTC.

The sample holds a few counts of this clonotype. At one end the junction does not follow the germline gene, possibly because of a read error. The V and J genes are TRBV10-2 and TRBJ2-7; 8 bases agree with TRBD1. CDR1 is WSHSY, CDR2 SAAADI, per germline. The CDR3 has 14 residues. In DNA form, the CDR3 reads TGCGCCAGCATTCCGACAGGGGACTCCTACGAGCAGCACTTC. The encoded protein is CASIPTGDSYEQHF.

The table lists this clonotype with many counts. This chain links TRBV10-3 with TRBJ2-3; 12 bases match TRBD2. Trimming cost V 6 bases and J 4 bases; bases outside gene matches: 2. The germline CDR1 and CDR2 sequences are ENHRY and SYGVKD. The CDR3 runs 14 residues. The CDR3 protein is CAISPSGRADTQYF. CDR3 bases: TGTGCCATCAGCCCTAGCGGGAGGGCAGATACGCAGTATTTT.

At least ten counts were recorded for this clonotype. The V and J genes are TRBV7-9 and TRBJ2-7; D unresolved. Looked up from germline, CDR1 is SEHNR and CDR2 is FQNEAQ (reference sequence). The ends were cut back, 5 bases at V and 3 bases at J, with 8 bases in the middle. The CDR3 consists of 12 residues. CDR3 coding DNA: TGTGCCAGCAGCCCCGATGGCTACGAGCAGTACTTC. It specifies CASSPDGYEQYF.

This clonotype has ten or more counts. DNA of the CDR3: TGTGCCATCGGTATTAGCTCCTACGAGCAGTACTTC. Its translation is CAIGISSYEQYF. The chain recombines TRBV2 with TRBJ2-7; D is ambiguous. Germline V CDR1 and CDR2: SNHLY, FYNNEI. The germline V and J ends were trimmed by 10 bases and 0 bases, with 10 bases remaining between them. The CDR3 contains 12 residues.

This clonotype was seen at least ten times. The V and J genes are TRBV28 and TRBJ2-7, with D perhaps TRBD1 (5 bases). The V and J ends lost 2 bases and 1 base respectively, with 12 bases between them. The CDR3 sequence is 15 residues long. Germline V CDR1 and CDR2: MDHEN, SYDVKM. The CDR3 DNA sequence: TGTGCCAGCAGTTTACAGACAGACTGGTCCTACGAGCAGTACTTC. This encodes CASSLQTDWSYEQYF. Full variable domain (outside the CDR3, taken from reference TRBV28 and TRBJ2-7): DVKVTQSSRYLVKRTGEKVFLECVQDMDHENMFWYRQDPGLGLRLIYFSYDVKMKEKGDIPEGYSVSREKKERFSLILESASTNQTSMYLCASSLQTDWSYEQYFGPGTRLTVT.

This clonotype turned up a few times. This rearrangement joins TRBV29-1 to TRBJ1-1, with D possibly matching TRBD1 (5 bases). With 3 bases removed from V and 8 bases from J, the gap between germline ends came to 13 bases. The germline gives CDR1 SQVTM, CDR2 ANQGSEA. The CDR3 extends over 12 amino acids. The CDR3 bases are TGCAGCGTTGACCGGGATGGGGCGGAAGCTTTCTTT. Amino acids: CSVDRDGAEAFF.

This clonotype was observed many times. The chain uses TRBV14 and TRBJ2-1, with D possibly being TRBD2 (7 bases). This CDR3 comprises 13 residues. Trimming took 4 bases from V and 13 from J, leaving 17 bases between them. CDR1 is SGHDN, CDR2 FVKESK, per germline. The CDR3 reads CASSLGGGPFQFF. The CDR3 bases are TGTGCCAGCAGCCTAGGGGGAGGGCCCTTCCAGTTCTTC.

In its sample, this clonotype was seen a few times. This chain joins TRBV10-1 and TRBJ1-2; D is undetermined. CDR3 length equals 13 residues. Trimming pared 1 base from V and 6 bases from J, leaving 9 bases between. From germline, CDR1 is WNHNN and CDR2 SYGVQD (reference sequence). The CDR3 loop is CASSEFLSDGYTF. The CDR3, as DNA: TGCGCCAGCAGTGAGTTTTTGAGCGATGGCTACACCTTC.